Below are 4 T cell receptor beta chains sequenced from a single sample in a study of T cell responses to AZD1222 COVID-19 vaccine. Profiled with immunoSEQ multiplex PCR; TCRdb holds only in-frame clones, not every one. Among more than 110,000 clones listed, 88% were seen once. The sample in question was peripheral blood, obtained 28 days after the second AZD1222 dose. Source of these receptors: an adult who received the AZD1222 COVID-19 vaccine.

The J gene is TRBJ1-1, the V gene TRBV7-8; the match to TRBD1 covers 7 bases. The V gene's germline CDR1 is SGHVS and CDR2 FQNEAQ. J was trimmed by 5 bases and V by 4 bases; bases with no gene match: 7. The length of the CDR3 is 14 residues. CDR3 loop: CASSSGGGPTEAFF. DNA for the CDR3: TGTGCCAGCAGCTCAGGGGGAGGTCCTACTGAAGCTTTCTTT.

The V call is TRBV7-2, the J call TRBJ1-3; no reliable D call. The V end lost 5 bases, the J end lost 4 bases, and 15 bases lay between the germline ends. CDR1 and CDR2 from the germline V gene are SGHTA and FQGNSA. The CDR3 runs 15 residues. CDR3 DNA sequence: TGTGCCAGCAGCACCCCCGGAGGGTGGGGAAACACCATATATTTT. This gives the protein CASSTPGGWGNTIYF.

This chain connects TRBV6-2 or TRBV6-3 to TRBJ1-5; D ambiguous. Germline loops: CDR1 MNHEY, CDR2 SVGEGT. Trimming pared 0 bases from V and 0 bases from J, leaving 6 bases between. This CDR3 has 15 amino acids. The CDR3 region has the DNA TGTGCCAGCAGTTACTCGTCAGATAGCAATCAGCCCCAGCATTTT. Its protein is CASSYSSDSNQPQHF.

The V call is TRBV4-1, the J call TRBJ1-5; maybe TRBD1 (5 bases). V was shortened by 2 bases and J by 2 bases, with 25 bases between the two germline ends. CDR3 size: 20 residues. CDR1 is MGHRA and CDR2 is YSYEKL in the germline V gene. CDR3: CASSQRVLYLGQGGNQPQHF. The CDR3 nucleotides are TGCGCCAGCAGCCAAAGGGTTCTGTATCTCGGGCAGGGCGGCAATCAGCCCCAGCATTTT.